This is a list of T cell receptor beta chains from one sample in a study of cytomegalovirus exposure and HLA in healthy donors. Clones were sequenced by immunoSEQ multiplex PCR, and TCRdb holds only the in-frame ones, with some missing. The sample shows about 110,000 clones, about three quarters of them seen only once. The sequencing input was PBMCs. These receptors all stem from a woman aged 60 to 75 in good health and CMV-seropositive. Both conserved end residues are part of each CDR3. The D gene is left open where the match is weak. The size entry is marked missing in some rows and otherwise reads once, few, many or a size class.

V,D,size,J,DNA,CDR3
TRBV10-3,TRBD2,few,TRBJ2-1,TGTGCCATCAGTGAGTTGCTAGCGGGCTCCTACAATGAGCAGTTCTTC,CAISELLAGSYNEQFF
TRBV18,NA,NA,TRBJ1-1,TGTGCCAGCTCCGGCCGGGAGGGAGTCCGAAAAGAAGCTTTCTTT,CASSGREGVRKEAFF
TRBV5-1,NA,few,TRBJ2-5,TGCGCCAGCAGCTTTGTACCGCTGCGGGCTACCGAAGAGACCCAGTACTTC,CASSFVPLRATEETQYF
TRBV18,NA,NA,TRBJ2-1,TGTGCCAGCTCACCATTATCCGGGGGCAATGAGCAGTTCTTC,CASSPLSGGNEQFF
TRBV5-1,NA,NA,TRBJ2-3,TGCGCCAGCAGTATCACAGCTAGCACAGATACGCAGTATTTT,CASSITASTDTQYF
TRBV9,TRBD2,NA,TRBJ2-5,TGTGCCAGCAGCGTTGGCCTTGCGGGGGAAGAGACCCAGTACTTC,CASSVGLAGEETQYF
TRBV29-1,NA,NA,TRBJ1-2,TGCAGCGTTGACTACCAACTTGCTAACTATGGCTACACCTTC,CSVDYQLANYGYTF
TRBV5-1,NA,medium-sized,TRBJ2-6,TGCGCCAGCAGCTTGACAGCTGGGGCCAACGTCCTGACTTTC,CASSLTAGANVLTF
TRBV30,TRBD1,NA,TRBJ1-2,TGTGCCTGGAGTGGGGACAGTCATGGCTACACCTTC,CAWSGDSHGYTF
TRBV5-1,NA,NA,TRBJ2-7,TGCGCCAGCAGCTTGGTGACAGAATACGAGCAGTACTTC,CASSLVTEYEQYF
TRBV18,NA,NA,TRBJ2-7,TGTGCCAGCTCACCAAAGAGGAACGAGCAGTACTTC,CASSPKRNEQYF
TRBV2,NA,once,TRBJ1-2,TGCGGGGGGGAGTTTTGGGGCTACACCTTC,CGGEFWGYTF
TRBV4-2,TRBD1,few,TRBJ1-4,TGTGCCAGCAGCCAAGTCGGACAGGGGAATGAAAAACTGTTTTTT,CASSQVGQGNEKLFF
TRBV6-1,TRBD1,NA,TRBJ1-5,TGTGCCAGCAGTGTACCAGGGGGCGTAATTAGCAATCAGCCCCAGCATTTT,CASSVPGGVISNQPQHF
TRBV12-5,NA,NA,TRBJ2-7,TGTGCTAGTGGTTTGGTACTCTCTAGCGTCGTCGGCGAGCAGTACTTC,CASGLVLSSVVGEQYF
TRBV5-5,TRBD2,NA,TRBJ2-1,TGTGCCAGCAGCTCGGGACTAGCGGGCTACTCCTACAATGAGCAGTTCTTC,CASSSGLAGYSYNEQFF
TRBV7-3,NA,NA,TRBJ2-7,TGTGCCAGCAGCGCCTCAGGGGTTTACGAGCAGTACTTC,CASSASGVYEQYF
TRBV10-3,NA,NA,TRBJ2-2,TGTGCCATCACCGACCGGGACTTTTTTGGGGAGCTGTTTTTT,CAITDRDFFGELFF
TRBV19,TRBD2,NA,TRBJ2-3,TGTGCCAGTACCCAAACGGGACTAGGAACAGATACGCAGTATTTT,CASTQTGLGTDTQYF
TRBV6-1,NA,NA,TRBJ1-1,TGTGCCAGCAATTACAGGGCGAAAGCTTTCTTT,CASNYRAKAFF
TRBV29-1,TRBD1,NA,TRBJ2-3,TGCAGCCTCTACAGGGGGACAAGCCACTATTTT,CSLYRGTSHYF